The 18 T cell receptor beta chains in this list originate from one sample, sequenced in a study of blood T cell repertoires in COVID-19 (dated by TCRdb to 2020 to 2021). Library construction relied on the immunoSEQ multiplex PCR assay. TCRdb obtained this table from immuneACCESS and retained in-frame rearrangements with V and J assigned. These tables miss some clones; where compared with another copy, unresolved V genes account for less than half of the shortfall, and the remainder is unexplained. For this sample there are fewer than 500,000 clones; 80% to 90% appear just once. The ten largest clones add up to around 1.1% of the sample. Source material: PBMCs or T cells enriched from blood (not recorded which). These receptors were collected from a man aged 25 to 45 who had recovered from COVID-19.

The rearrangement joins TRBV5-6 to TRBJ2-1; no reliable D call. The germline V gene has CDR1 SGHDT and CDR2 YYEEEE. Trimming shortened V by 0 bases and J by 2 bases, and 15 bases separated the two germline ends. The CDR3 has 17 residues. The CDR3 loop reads CASSLALNSPPYNEQFF. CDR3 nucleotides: TGTGCCAGCAGCTTGGCATTAAACTCCCCGCCCTACAATGAGCAGTTCTTC.

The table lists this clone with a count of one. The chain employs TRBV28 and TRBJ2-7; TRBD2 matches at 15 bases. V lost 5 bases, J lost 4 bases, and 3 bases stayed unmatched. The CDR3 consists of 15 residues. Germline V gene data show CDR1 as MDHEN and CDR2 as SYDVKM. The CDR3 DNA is TGTGCCAGCAGTCCCGGGACTAGCGGGAGGTACGAGCAGTACTTC. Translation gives CASSPGTSGRYEQYF.

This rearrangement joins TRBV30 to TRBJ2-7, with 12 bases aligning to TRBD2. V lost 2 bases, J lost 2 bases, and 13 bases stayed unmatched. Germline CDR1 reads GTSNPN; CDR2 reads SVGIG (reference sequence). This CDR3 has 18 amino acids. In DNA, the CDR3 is TGTGCCTGGAGTCGGACAACCAGACTAGCGGGAGCCCCCTACGAGCAGTACTTC. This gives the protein CAWSRTTRLAGAPYEQYF.

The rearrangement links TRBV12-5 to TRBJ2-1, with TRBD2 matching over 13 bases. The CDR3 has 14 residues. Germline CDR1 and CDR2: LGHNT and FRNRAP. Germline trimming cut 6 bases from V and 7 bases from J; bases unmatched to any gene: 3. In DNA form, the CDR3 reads TGTGCTAGTGGGGGACTAGCGGGAATTAATGAGCAGTTCTTC. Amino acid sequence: CASGGLAGINEQFF. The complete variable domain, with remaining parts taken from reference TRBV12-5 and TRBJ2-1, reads DARVTQTPRHKVTEMGQEVTMRCQPILGHNTVFWYRQTMMQGLELLAYFRNRAPLDDSGMPKDRFSAEMPDATLATLKIQPSEPRDSAVYFCASGGLAGINEQFFGPGTRLTVL.

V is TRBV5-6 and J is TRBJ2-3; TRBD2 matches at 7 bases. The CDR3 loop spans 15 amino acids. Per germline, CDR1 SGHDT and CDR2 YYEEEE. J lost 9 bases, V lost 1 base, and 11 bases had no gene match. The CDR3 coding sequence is TGTGCCAGCAGCTTGAGGTTGCGGGAGATTGGAACGCAGTATTTT. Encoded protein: CASSLRLREIGTQYF.

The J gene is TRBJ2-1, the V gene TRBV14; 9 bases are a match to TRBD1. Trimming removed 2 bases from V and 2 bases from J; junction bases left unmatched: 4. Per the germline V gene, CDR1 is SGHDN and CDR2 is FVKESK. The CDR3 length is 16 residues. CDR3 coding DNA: TGTGCCAGCAGCCAATCCGGGACAGGGCCCTACAATGAGCAGTTCTTC. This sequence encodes CASSQSGTGPYNEQFF.

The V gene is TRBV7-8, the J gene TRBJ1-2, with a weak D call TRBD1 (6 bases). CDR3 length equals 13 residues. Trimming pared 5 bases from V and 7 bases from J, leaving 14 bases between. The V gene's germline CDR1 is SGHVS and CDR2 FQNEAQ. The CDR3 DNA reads TGTGCCAGCAGCATGCCCGGGGGGCCTGGCTACACCTTC. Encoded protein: CASSMPGGPGYTF.

The CDR3 DNA is TGTGCCAGCACTCTTGAACCAGGGGGCCGAACTGAAGCTTTCTTT. Its protein product is CASTLEPGGRTEAFF. The chain joins TRBV3-1 (or the pseudogene TRBV3-2) to TRBJ1-1, with 8 bases fitting TRBD1. The V gene end was trimmed by 7 bases and the J gene end by 5 bases; junction bases not matched to a gene: 12. The CDR3 length is 15 residues. Germline assignment: CDR1 LGHDT and CDR2 YNNKEL (reference sequence).

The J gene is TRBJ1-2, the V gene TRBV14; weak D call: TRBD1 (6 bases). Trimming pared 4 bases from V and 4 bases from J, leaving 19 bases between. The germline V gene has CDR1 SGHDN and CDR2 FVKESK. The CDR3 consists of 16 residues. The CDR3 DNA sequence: TGTGCCAGCAGCCTTCGGACAGTCCCGGCGGGCTATGGCTACACCTTC. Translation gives CASSLRTVPAGYGYTF.

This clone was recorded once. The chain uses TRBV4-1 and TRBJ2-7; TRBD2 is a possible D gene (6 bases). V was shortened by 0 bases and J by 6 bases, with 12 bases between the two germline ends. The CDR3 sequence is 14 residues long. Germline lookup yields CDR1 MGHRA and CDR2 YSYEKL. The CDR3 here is CASSQDAGPFEQYF. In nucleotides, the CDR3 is TGCGCCAGCAGCCAAGATGCGGGGCCATTCGAGCAGTACTTC.

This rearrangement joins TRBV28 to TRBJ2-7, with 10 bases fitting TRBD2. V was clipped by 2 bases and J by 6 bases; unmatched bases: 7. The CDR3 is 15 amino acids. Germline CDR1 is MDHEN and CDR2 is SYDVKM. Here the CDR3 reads CASSLGLAGVAEQYF. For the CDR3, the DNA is TGTGCCAGCAGTTTAGGCCTAGCGGGAGTTGCCGAGCAGTACTTC.

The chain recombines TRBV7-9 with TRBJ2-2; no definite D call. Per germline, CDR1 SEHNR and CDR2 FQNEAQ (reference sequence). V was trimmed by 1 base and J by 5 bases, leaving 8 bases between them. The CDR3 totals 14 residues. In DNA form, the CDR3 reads TGTGCCAGCAGCTTAGAATTGAGGACCGGGGAGCTGTTTTTT. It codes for CASSLELRTGELFF.

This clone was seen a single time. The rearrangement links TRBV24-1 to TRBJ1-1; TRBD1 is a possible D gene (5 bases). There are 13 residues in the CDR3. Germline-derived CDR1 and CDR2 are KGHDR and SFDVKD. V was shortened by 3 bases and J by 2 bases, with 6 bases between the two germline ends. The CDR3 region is CATSDQGNTEAFF. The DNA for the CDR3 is TGTGCCACCAGTGATCAGGGAAACACTGAAGCTTTCTTT.

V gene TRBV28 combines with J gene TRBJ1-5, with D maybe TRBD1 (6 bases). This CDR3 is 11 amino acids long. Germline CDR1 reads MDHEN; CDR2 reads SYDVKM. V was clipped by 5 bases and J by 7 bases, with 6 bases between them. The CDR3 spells CASSTGQPQHF. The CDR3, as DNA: TGTGCCAGCAGTACAGGGCAGCCCCAGCATTTT.

CDR3 sequence (DNA): TGTGCCAGCAGACAGGGAAATCAGCCCCAGCATTTT. This sequence encodes CASRQGNQPQHF. The chain is built from TRBV7-9 and TRBJ1-5; maybe TRBD1 (6 bases). V was clipped by 6 bases and J by 4 bases, with 7 bases between them. Germline CDR1 reads SEHNR; CDR2 reads FQNEAQ (reference sequence). The CDR3 length is 12 residues. The variable domain in full, with the rest retrieved from reference TRBV7-9 and TRBJ1-5, is DTGVSQNPRHKITKRGQNVTFRCDPISEHNRLYWYRQTLGQGPEFLTYFQNEAQLEKSRLLSDRFSAERPKGSFSTLEIQRTEQGDSAMYLCASRQGNQPQHFGDGTRLSIL.

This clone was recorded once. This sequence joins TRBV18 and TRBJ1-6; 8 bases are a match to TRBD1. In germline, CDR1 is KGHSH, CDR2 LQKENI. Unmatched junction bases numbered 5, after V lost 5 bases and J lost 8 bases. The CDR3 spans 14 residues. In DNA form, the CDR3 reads TGTGCCAGCTCAAGGACAGGGCTTGATTCACCCCTCCACTTT. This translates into CASSRTGLDSPLHF.

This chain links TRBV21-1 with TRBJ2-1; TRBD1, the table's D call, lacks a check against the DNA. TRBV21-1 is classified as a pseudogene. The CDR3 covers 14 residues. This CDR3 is CASSTGTGGNEQFF. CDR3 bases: TGTGCCAGCAGCACCGGGACAGGGGGCAATGAGCAGTTCTTC.

The CDR3 DNA reads TGTGCCAGCTCGGATACAGGGGGCGTATATGGCTACACCTTC. It codes for CASSDTGGVYGYTF. The V gene is TRBV18, the J gene TRBJ1-2; 9 bases match TRBD1. In germline, CDR1 is KGHSH, CDR2 LQKENI. The CDR3 has 14 residues. The V gene end was trimmed by 6 bases and the J gene end by 5 bases; junction bases not matched to a gene: 7.